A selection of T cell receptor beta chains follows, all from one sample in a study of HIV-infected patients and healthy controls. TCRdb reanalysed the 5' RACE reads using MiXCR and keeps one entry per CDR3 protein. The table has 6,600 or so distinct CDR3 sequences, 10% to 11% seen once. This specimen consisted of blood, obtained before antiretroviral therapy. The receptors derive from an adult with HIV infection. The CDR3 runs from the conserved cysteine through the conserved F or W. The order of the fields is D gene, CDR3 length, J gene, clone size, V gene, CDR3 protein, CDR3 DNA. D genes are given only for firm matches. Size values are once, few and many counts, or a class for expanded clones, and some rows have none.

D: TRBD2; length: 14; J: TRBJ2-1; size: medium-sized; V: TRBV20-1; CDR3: CSASLAGAYNEQFF; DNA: TGCAGTGCTAGTCTAGCGGGCGCCTACAATGAGCAGTTCTTC
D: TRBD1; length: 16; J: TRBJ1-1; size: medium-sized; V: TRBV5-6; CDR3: CASSFRTGTMNTEAFF; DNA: TGTGCCAGCAGCTTTAGGACAGGGACCATGAACACTGAAGCTTTCTTT
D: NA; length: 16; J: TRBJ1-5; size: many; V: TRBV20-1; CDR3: CSALLAGAYSNQPQHF; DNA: TGCAGTGCTTTACTGGCAGGGGCCTATAGCAATCAGCCCCAGCATTTT
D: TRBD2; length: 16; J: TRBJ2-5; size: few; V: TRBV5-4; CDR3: CASSLGTSGRVETQYF; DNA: TGTGCCAGCAGCTTGGGGACTAGCGGGAGGGTAGAGACCCAGTACTTC
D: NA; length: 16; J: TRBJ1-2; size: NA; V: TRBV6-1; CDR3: CASSGIVNRAPYGYTF; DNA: TGTGCCAGCAGTGGAATTGTTAACAGGGCACCCTATGGCTACACCTTC
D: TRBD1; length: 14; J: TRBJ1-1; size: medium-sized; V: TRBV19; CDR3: CASSIAGGNTEAFF; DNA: TGTGCCAGTAGTATAGCAGGGGGGAACACTGAAGCTTTCTTT
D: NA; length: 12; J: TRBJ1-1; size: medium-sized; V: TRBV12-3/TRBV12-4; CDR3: CASSLGNTEAFF; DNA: TGTGCCAGCAGTTTGGGGAACACTGAAGCTTTCTTT
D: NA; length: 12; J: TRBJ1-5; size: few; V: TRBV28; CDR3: CASSPRRGPQHF; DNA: TGTGCCAGCAGTCCTCGACGAGGGCCCCAGCATTTT
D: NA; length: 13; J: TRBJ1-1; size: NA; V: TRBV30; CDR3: CAWRKTGLPEAFF; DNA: TGTGCCTGGAGGAAAACAGGGCTGCCTGAAGCTTTCTTT
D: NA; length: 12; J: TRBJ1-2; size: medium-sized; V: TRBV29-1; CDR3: CSVEVWPYGYTF; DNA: TGCAGCGTTGAAGTCTGGCCCTATGGCTACACCTTC
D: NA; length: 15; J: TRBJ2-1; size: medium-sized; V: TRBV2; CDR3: CASSESGGNYNEQFF; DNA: TGTGCCAGCAGTGAATCCGGAGGAAACTACAATGAGCAGTTCTTC
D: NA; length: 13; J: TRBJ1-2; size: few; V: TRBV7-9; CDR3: CASSLGGGYGYTF; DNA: TGTGCCAGCAGCTTAGGGGGTGGCTATGGCTACACCTTC
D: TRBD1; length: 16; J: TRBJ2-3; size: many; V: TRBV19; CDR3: CASERRGTGVTDTQYF; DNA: TGTGCCAGCGAGCGAAGAGGGACAGGGGTTACAGATACGCAGTATTTT
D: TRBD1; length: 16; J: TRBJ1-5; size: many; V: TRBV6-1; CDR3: CASREGGEYSNQPQHF; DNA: TGTGCCAGCAGAGAAGGGGGCGAGTATAGCAATCAGCCCCAGCATTTT
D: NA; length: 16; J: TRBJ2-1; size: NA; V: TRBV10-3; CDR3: CAISVGQPFSYNEQFF; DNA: TGTGCCATCAGCGTTGGACAGCCATTCTCCTACAATGAGCAGTTCTTC
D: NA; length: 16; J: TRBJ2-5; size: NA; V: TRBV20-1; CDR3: CSARDVSGAPQETQYF; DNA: TGCAGTGCTAGAGATGTATCCGGGGCCCCGCAAGAGACCCAGTACTTC
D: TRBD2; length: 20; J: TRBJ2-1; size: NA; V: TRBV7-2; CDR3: CASSLRIRAGTSGRAEEQFF; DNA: TGTGCCAGCAGCTTACGTATACGGGCCGGGACTAGCGGGAGGGCCGAGGAGCAGTTCTTC
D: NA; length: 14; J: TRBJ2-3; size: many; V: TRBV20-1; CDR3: CSARKLRGTDTQYF; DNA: TGCAGTGCGAGGAAACTGCGGGGCACAGATACGCAGTATTTT
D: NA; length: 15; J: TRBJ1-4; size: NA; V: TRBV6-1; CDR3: CASSDLGGAEEKLFF; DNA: TGTGCCAGCAGTGATCTGGGCGGGGCCGAGGAAAAACTGTTTTTT
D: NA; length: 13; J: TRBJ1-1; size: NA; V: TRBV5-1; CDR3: CASSGTGYTEAFF; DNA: TGCGCCAGCAGCGGTACAGGTTATACTGAAGCTTTCTTT
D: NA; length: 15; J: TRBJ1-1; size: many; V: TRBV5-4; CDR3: CASSFKQGTGTEAFF; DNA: TGTGCCAGCAGCTTTAAACAGGGTACGGGAACTGAAGCTTTCTTT
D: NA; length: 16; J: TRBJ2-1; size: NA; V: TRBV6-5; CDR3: CASSAGLPGPYNEQFF; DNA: TGTGCCAGCAGTGCGGGCCTCCCAGGGCCCTACAATGAGCAGTTCTTC
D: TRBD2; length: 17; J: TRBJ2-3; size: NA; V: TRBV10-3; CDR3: CAISQRRTSGSTDTQYF; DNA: TGTGCCATCAGCCAGCGCAGGACTAGCGGGAGTACAGATACGCAGTATTTT
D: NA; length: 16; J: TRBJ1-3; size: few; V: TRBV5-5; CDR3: CASSFLAGGNGNTIYF; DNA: TGTGCCAGCAGCTTCTTAGCCGGGGGCAATGGAAACACCATATATTTT
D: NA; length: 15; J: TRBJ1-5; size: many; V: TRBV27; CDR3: CASSTPGEEGQPQHF; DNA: TGTGCCAGCAGTACCCCAGGGGAAGAGGGTCAGCCCCAGCATTTT
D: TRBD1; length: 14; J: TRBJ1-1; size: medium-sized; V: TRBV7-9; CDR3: CASSPRDSSTEAFF; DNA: TGTGCCAGCAGCCCGAGGGACAGCAGCACTGAAGCTTTCTTT
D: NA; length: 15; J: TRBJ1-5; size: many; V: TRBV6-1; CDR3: CASSEVGFSNQPQHF; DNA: TGTGCCAGCAGTGAAGTGGGGTTCAGCAATCAGCCCCAGCATTTT
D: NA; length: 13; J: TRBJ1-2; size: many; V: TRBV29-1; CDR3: CSVDSDSNYGYTF; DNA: TGCAGCGTTGATAGCGACAGTAACTATGGCTACACCTTC
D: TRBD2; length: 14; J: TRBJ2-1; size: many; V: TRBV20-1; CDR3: CSARELAVNNEQFF; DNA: TGCAGTGCTAGAGAACTAGCGGTTAACAATGAGCAGTTCTTC
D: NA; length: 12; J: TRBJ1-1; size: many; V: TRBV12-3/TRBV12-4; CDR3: CTSSLGNTEAFF; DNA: TGTACCAGCAGTTTAGGGAACACTGAAGCTTTCTTT
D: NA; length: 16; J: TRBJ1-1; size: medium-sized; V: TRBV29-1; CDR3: CSVEDDEGLMNTEAFF; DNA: TGCAGCGTTGAAGACGACGAGGGGTTGATGAACACTGAAGCTTTCTTT
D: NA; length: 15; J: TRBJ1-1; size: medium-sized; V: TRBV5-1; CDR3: CASSRGRLSNTEAFF; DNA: TGCGCCAGCAGCAGGGGACGGTTATCGAACACTGAAGCTTTCTTT
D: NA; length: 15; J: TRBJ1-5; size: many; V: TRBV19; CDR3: CASSMGGRRGQPQHF; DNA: TGTGCCAGTAGTATGGGGGGCCGCCGGGGTCAGCCCCAGCATTTT
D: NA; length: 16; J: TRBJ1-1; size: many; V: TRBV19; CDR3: CASKWGTDPAVLEAFF; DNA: TGTGCCAGCAAGTGGGGGACGGACCCGGCGGTCCTTGAAGCTTTCTTT
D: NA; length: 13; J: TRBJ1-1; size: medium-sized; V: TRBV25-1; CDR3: CASRGTAHTEAFF; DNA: TGTGCCAGCAGAGGGACTGCACACACTGAAGCTTTCTTT
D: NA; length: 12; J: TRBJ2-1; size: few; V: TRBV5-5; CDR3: CASSLVLNEQFF; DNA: TGTGCCAGCAGCTTGGTCCTCAATGAGCAGTTCTTC
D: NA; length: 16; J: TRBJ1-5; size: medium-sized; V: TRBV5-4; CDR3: CASSLSGGRGNQPQHF; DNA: TGTGCCAGCAGCTTGAGCGGGGGGCGAGGCAATCAGCCCCAGCATTTT
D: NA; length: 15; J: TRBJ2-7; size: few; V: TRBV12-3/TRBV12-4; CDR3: CASGHRGQNTYEQYF; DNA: TGTGCCAGCGGGCATCGTGGGCAAAATACCTACGAGCAGTACTTC
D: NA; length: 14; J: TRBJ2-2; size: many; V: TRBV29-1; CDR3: CSVSGSLNTGELFF; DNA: TGCAGCGTTTCGGGCTCCCTAAACACCGGGGAGCTGTTTTTT
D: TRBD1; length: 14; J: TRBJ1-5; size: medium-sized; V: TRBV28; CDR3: CASSFDRGGQPQHF; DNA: TGTGCCAGCAGTTTCGACAGGGGTGGTCAGCCCCAGCATTTT
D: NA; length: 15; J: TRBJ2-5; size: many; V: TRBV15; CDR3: CATSRGEGEEETQYF; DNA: TGTGCCACCAGCAGAGGTGAAGGGGAAGAAGAGACCCAGTACTTC
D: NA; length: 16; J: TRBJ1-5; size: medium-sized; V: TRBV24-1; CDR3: CATSDPTGGSNQPQHF; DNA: TGTGCCACCAGTGACCCCACCGGGGGTAGCAATCAGCCCCAGCATTTT
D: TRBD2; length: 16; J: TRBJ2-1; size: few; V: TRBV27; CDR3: CASSLSAGGTYNEQFF; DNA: TGTGCCAGCAGTTTATCAGCGGGAGGGACCTACAATGAGCAGTTCTTC
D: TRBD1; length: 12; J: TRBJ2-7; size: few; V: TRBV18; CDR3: CASSSQGYEQYF; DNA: TGTGCCAGCTCATCACAGGGGTACGAGCAGTACTTC
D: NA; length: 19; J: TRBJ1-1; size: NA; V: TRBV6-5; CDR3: CASNHLPPGPLGLYTEAFF; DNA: TGTGCCAGCAATCACCTACCCCCAGGTCCGCTGGGGTTGTACACTGAAGCTTTCTTT
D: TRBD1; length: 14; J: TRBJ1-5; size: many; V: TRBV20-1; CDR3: CSARNRGGNQPQHF; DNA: TGCAGTGCTAGAAACAGGGGAGGCAATCAGCCCCAGCATTTT
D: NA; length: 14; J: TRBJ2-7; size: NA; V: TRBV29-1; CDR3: CSVEEGRRSYEQYF; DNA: TGCAGCGTTGAAGAGGGACGAAGGTCCTACGAGCAGTACTTC
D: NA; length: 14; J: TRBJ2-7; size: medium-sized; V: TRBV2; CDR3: CASSGGTNSYEQYF; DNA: TGTGCCAGCTCTGGGGGGACAAACTCCTACGAGCAGTACTTC
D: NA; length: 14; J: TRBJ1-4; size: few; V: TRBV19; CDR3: CASTPDGVVEKLFF; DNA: TGTGCCAGTACCCCGGACGGCGTTGTGGAAAAACTGTTTTTT
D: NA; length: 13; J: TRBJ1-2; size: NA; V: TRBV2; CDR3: CAIYPGKNYGYTF; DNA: TGTGCCATATACCCAGGGAAGAACTATGGCTACACCTTC
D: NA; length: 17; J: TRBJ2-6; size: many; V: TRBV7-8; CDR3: CASSLEGRLSGANVLTF; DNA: TGTGCCAGCAGCTTAGAGGGACGGCTCTCTGGGGCCAACGTCCTGACTTTC
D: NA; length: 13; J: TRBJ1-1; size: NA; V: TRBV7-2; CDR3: CASSLAGRPEAFF; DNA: TGTGCCAGCAGCTTAGCGGGCCGTCCTGAAGCTTTCTTT
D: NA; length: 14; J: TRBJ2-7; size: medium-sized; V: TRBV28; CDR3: CASSFQRSSYEQYF; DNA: TGTGCCAGCAGTTTCCAAAGGAGCTCCTACGAGCAGTACTTC
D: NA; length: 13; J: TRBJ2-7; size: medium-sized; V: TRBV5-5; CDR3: CASSREQGYEQYF; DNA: TGTGCCAGCAGCAGGGAACAGGGTTACGAGCAGTACTTC